This T cell receptor (beta chain) derives from a study of PD-1 blockade in classical Hodgkin lymphoma. As for the study in general: Patients were infused with nivolumab 3 mg/kg every 2 weeks.

Trimming left V 3 bases short and J 4 bases short, with 18 bases between. The V gene's germline CDR1 is SEHNR and CDR2 FQNEAQ (reference sequence). The CDR3 consists of 17 residues. Some clones are missing from TCRdb's copy, which holds only in-frame ones; the method was immunoSEQ multiplex PCR. The repertoire holds tens of thousands of clones, with around 68% as singletons. This clone was found once. What it recognizes is unknown. General study results and limits: Reported baseline diversity: healthy donors highest, relapsed/refractory patients lowest. In CD4+ cells, TCR diversity went up significantly by C4D1, but in CD8+ cells it did not. Anyone who began nivolumab under 1 year after ASCT was excluded.

Every one of the patients relapsed after autologous stem cell transplantation (brentuximab vedotin exposure was variable). The rearrangement uses TRBV7-9 and TRBJ1-4; D is perhaps TRBD1 (6 bases). Specimen: peripheral blood mononuclear cells (PBMCs), collected at baseline. This sequence was found in a human donor with classical Hodgkin lymphoma. Here the CDR3 DNA reads TGTGCCAGCAGCTTTTCTCATCAGGACAGATATAATGAAAAACTGTTTTTT. Encoded protein: CASSFSHQDRYNEKLFF.